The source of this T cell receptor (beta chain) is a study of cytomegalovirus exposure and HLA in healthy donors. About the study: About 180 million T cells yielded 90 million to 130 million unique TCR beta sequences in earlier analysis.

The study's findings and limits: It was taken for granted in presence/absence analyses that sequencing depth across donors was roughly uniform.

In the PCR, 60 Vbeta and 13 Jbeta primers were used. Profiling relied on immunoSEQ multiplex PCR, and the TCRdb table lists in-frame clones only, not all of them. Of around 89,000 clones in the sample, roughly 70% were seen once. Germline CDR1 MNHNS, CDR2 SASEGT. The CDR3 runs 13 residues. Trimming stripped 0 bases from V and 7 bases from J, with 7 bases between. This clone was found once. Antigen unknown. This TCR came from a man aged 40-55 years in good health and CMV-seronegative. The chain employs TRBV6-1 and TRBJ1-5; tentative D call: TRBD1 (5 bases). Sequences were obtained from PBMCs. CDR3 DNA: TGTGCCAGCAGTGAAGCGCAGGGACAGCCCCAGCATTTT. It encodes CASSEAQGQPQHF.